This TCR beta chain was recorded in a study of blood T cell repertoires in COVID-19. As for the study in general: The samples span acute and convalescent COVID-19 from the United States, Italy and Spain. T cells, B-cell-depleted T cells, or PBMCs provided the cDNA or gDNA that served as material.

Trimming removed 3 bases from V and 5 bases from J, with 13 bases in between. The CDR3 loop spans 15 amino acids. Germline loops: CDR1 MDHEN, CDR2 SYDVKM. In the original processing: Counts of nucleated cells, estimated from reference gene primer amplification, were obtained. Clones were sequenced by immunoSEQ multiplex PCR, and TCRdb holds only the in-frame ones, with some missing. That table furnishes V, J and clone size, whereas the DNA furnished D and trimming. The sample includes about half a million clones, 70% to 90% of them seen just once. Only one count was recorded for this clone. This sequence originates from a human donor in a cohort sampled during active COVID-19. This chain connects TRBV28 to TRBJ2-2; D unclear. Sequenced input: peripheral blood. CDR3 amino acids: CASSFMTPFTGELFF. The CDR3 region has the DNA TGTGCCAGCAGTTTCATGACACCTTTTACCGGGGAGCTGTTTTTT.